The sequence of this T cell receptor beta chain was determined in a study of T cell changes during pregnancy in multiple sclerosis. The CDR3 totals 15 residues. Germline lookup yields CDR1 MNHNS and CDR2 SASEGT. With 1 base clipped from V and 7 bases from J, the junction kept 6 bases outside the gene matches. The protocol was immunoSEQ multiplex PCR, while the TCRdb copy is restricted to in-frame clones and leaves out a portion. The sample has about 93,000 clones, approximately 92% seen once. The source of this sequence is a female donor with multiple sclerosis, enrolled in a pregnancy study. The chain uses TRBV6-1 and TRBJ1-4; 7 nucleotides match TRBD1. The source material was peripheral blood, sampled after pregnancy. The CDR3 nucleotides are TGTGCCAGCAGTGAAGACAAGGGGGCGTTTGAAAAACTGTTTTTT. Translated, it gives CASSEDKGAFEKLFF.